This T cell receptor beta chain was sequenced in a study of human T cells and chemical hapten exposure (dated by TCRdb to the early 2020s). At the level of the whole study: For sensitization, 2% DPC in acetone was applied to an approximately 2 cm by approximately 2 cm area of upper inner arm skin. Weekly therapeutic DPC doses were additionally applied to the scalp of patients throughout the approximately 24-week study period. Libraries were pooled for sequencing, and per-sample TCR yields varied mainly because of small differences in library volumes within the pool. Patient blood was sampled pre-sensitization (week 0) and at 2, 6 and about 24 weeks after DPC sensitization. In alopecia patients, the study followed how the peripheral blood TCR repertoire changed in vivo over primary and secondary sensitization to diphenylcyclopropenone (DPC), a hapten. Most of the patients in the cohort were female, and the cohort covered alopecia areata with under or over 50% scalp involvement, alopecia totalis and alopecia universalis. Patch testing was performed on the upper back with Finn chambers containing 0.01% DPC, and the patch tests were scored after 6 days according to International Contact Dermatitis Research Group standards. Twenty-nine alopecia patients provided blood for TCR sequencing at one to four time points (pre-sensitization, 2, 6 and 24 weeks). The full study reports these points: Expanded TCRs formed significantly more large CDR3 similarity clusters than pre-sensitization or healthy control sets, consistent with antigen-driven responses. DPC sensitization did not change how many TCRs were above 1 in 1000 frequency, and no evidence was found of alterations in global repertoire structure. All patients had alopecia, a presumed autoimmune disease, so their immune response might differ from that of healthy individuals. After repeated subsampling, the strength of the expansion versus patch-test correlation and the threshold at which it became significant changed. The number of PT1 expanded TCRs positively correlated with patch test score, significant at thresholds 8, 16 and 32 but not 4.

Comments on this clonotype: Its antigen has not been determined. No per-base quality is available; no much larger clone lies one base away.

The time point label on this specimen signifies: pre-sensitization, week 0. The treatment or condition tag for this specimen amounts to: therapeutic diphenylcyclopropenone sensitization with weekly scalp DPC. At each patch-test visit, blood was drawn before the patch test was applied. Patients were considered eligible if aged 18 to 70, diagnosed with alopecia and deemed suitable for DPC therapy, and patients were excluded if pregnant. Total RNA was extracted from unfractionated whole blood that had been collected in Tempus Blood RNA tubes. Its CDR3 holds 15 amino acids, cysteine through phenylalanine. The only DNA kept is the CDR3, 45 bases in frame from the first base. The germline ends are 18 bases apart after V is trimmed by 3 bases and J by 4 bases. The germline V gene supplies CDR1 SQVTM and CDR2 ANQGSEA. The library was obtained by RACE. TCRdb names NextSeq 500 as the instrument used. During library preparation, unique molecular identifiers were attached to individual cDNA molecules so that TCRs could be counted in a quantitative, reproducible way. Each blood RNA sample was used to sequence both TCR alpha and TCR beta chains. Regarding the original processing steps: Samples had a median of approximately 93,000 TCRs, with a range from roughly 20,000 to 690,600. The Decombinator software suite was used to annotate V, J and CDR3 in the TCR reads. To make PS versus PT1 abundance plots, every sample was subsampled to the same number of TCRs (28,000). Expanded TCRs were defined as absent before sensitization and observed at least eight times at the 2-week time point. TCRdb reprocessed the public reads (quality trimming at Q25 with fastp, clone calling with MiXCR) and kept in-frame beta chains. CDR3 protein sequences are deduplicated, and each keeps its most common genes and DNA. In this record, the V and J calls reflect TCRdb's handling and not the investigators' own analysis. This sample is represented by some 250,000 distinct CDR3 sequences; around 7.3% of them were singletons. The ten largest clones add up to 1.2% of the sample.

The sequence is built from TRBV29-1 and TRBJ1-1; D gene: possibly TRBD1, on 6 matching bases. The sequencing here drew on whole blood, taken in connection with sensitization to the hapten diphenylcyclopropenone (DPC). This receptor was taken from a man between 18 and 29 years old with alopecia areata. Some clones in this sample may be carry-over from other donors' samples. The DNA sequence is as follows: TGCAGCGTTGACAAAGGTGGCCCCAGGGGCACTGAAGCTTTCTTT. Translated, it reads CSVDKGGPRGTEAFF.